The 5 T cell receptor beta chains listed next were all sequenced from one sample in a study of blood T cell repertoires in COVID-19. TCRdb's copy holds only in-frame clones and misses some; the assay was immunoSEQ multiplex PCR. The sample lists under 300,000 clones; roughly 90% were seen once. The sequencing sample was made of PBMCs or T cells enriched from blood (not recorded which). These TCRs come from a woman in her forties who had recovered from COVID-19.

The V call is TRBV7-2, the J call TRBJ1-5, with D possibly matching TRBD1 (6 bases). V lost 5 bases and J lost 2, with 22 bases in between. The CDR3 is 18 amino acids. Looked up from germline, CDR1 is SGHTA and CDR2 is FQGNSA. CDR3 DNA: TGTGCCAGCAGCCCCAATGGGGGGGCAAGGTTTGGCAATCAGCCCCAGCATTTT. Amino acid sequence: CASSPNGGARFGNQPQHF.

The rearrangement joins TRBV9 to TRBJ2-7; weak D call: TRBD1 (5 bases). The CDR3 contains 13 residues. Trimming stripped 7 bases from V and 4 bases from J, with 15 bases between. The germline gives CDR1 SGDLS, CDR2 YYNGEE. The CDR3 DNA is TGTGCCAGCTCTACAGGTTCGTTGTACGAGCAGTACTTC. This gives the protein CASSTGSLYEQYF.

V gene TRBV20-1 combines with J gene TRBJ1-2, with 7 bases lining up with TRBD1. The V gene end was trimmed by 6 bases and the J gene end by 12 bases; junction bases not matched to a gene: 10. The length of the CDR3 is 11 residues. Per germline, CDR1 DFQATT and CDR2 SNEGSKA (reference sequence). CDR3 DNA: TGCAGTGCCCACAGACAGGGAGTCCACACCTTC. Translating it yields CSAHRQGVHTF.

In this sample, this clone turned up a few times. V and J are TRBV7-2 and TRBJ1-5, with TRBD1 identical over 8 bases. The V gene end was trimmed by 5 bases and the J gene end by 4 bases; junction bases not matched to a gene: 16. The germline V gene has CDR1 SGHTA and CDR2 FQGNSA. There are 18 residues in the CDR3. The CDR3 region is CASSHYVTPGGPNQPQHF. The CDR3 region has the DNA TGTGCCAGCAGCCACTATGTTACTCCAGGGGGCCCAAATCAGCCCCAGCATTTT.

This clone turned up a few times. This sequence joins TRBV2 and TRBJ1-2; D perhaps matches TRBD1 (5 bases). CDR1 and CDR2 (germline): SNHLY, FYNNEI. The CDR3 is 13 residues long. The V and J ends lost 3 bases and 8 bases respectively, with 13 bases between them. The CDR3 loop is CASSEGRGWGYTF. CDR3 in DNA: TGTGCCAGCAGTGAGGGGAGGGGATGGGGCTACACCTTC.